The T cell receptor (beta chain) under discussion was sequenced for a study of blood T cell repertoires in COVID-19. Study as a whole: The origin of the acute and convalescent COVID-19 samples was the United States, Italy and Spain. T cells, B-cell-depleted T cells, or PBMCs supplied cDNA or gDNA.

In the authors' workflow: Scientists estimated how many nucleated cells there were by amplifying reference gene primers. The method was immunoSEQ multiplex PCR; TCRdb's version includes in-frame clones alone and lacks a portion of them. That table furnishes V, J and clone size, whereas the DNA furnished D and trimming. The table lists about 120,000 clones, 85% of them singletons, with roughly a tenth in the top ten. The ends lost 6 bases at V and 4 bases at J; junction bases unmatched: 9. The CDR3 sequence is 14 residues long. From germline, CDR1 is SQVTM and CDR2 ANQGSEA. The chain joins TRBV29-1 to TRBJ1-2, with TRBD1 matching 9 bases. Sequencing was performed on peripheral blood. The sequence came from a man older than 75 with acute or convalescent COVID-19. This CDR3 is CSVTPGQGAYGYTF. CDR3 DNA sequence: TGCAGCGTAACTCCGGGACAGGGAGCCTATGGCTACACCTTC.